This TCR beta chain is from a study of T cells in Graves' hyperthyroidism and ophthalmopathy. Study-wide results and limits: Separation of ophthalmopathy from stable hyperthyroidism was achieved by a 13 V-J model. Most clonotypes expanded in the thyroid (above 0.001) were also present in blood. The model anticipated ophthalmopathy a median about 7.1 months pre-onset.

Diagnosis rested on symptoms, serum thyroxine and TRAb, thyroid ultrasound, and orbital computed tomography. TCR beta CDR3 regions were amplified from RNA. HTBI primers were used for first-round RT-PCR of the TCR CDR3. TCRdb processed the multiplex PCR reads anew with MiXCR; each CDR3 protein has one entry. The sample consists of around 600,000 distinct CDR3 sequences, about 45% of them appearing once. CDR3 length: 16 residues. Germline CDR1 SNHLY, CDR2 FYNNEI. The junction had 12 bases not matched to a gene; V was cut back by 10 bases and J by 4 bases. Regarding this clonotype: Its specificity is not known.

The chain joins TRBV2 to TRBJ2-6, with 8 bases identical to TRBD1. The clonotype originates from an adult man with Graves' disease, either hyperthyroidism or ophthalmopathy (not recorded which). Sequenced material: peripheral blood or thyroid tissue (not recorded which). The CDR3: CATRRTGPKGANVLTF. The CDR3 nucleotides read TGTGCCACCAGGCGGACAGGGCCGAAAGGGGCCAACGTCCTGACTTTC.